Included here is one T cell receptor (beta chain) sequence, with context. The length of the CDR3 is 16 residues. V was pared by 3 bases and J by 3 bases, with 14 bases between. Germline V gives CDR1 LNHNV, CDR2 YYDKDF (reference sequence). TCRdb's copy holds only in-frame clones and misses some; the assay was immunoSEQ multiplex PCR. The repertoire holds over 600,000 clones, with 70% to 90% as singletons. The data belong to a study of blood T cell repertoires in COVID-19. Whole-study context: Sources were T cells, B-cell-depleted T cells, or PBMCs; the material itself was cDNA or gDNA.

The chain recombines TRBV15 with TRBJ1-4; D uncertain. The TCR comes from a woman in her late teens or twenties with acute or convalescent COVID-19. Sequenced: peripheral blood. CDR3 in amino acids: CATSRARERSNEKLFF. The CDR3 bases are TGTGCCACCAGCAGGGCCCGGGAGCGTTCTAATGAAAAACTGTTTTTT.